Listed here is a single TCR beta chain. Its specificity is not known. The CDR3 runs to 15 residues. The germline V gene encodes CDR1 MGHRA and CDR2 YSYEKL. Trimming at V came to 4 bases and at J to 1 base, leaving 4 bases not matched to a gene. Method: immunoSEQ multiplex PCR; TCRdb's copy keeps in-frame clones and lacks some. This table holds tens of thousands of clones, about 89% found once. This record belongs to a study of radiation and T cells in renal cell carcinoma. Study-level results: Top tumor clonotypes rose in blood 2 weeks post-radiation, then contracted.

Specified time point: blood 4 weeks post-SBRT, at nephrectomy. Documented treatment: 15 Gy SBRT to primary tumor, nephrectomy 4 weeks later. The sequenced sample was blood, obtained from a patient whose treatment included radiotherapy and nephrectomy. The genes are TRBV4-1 and TRBJ1-3; 7 nucleotides match TRBD1. The TCR was taken from a woman between 65 and 79 years old with renal cell carcinoma. The CDR3 is CASSRDSYSGNTIYF. As DNA, the CDR3 is TGCGCCAGCAGCCGGGACAGTTATTCTGGAAACACCATATATTTT.